Sequencing of this T cell receptor (beta chain) was carried out in a study of blood T cell repertoires in COVID-19. At the level of the study: Acute and convalescent COVID-19 specimens originated in the United States, Italy and Spain. PBMCs, B-cell-depleted T cells, or T cells provided the cDNA or gDNA that made up the material.

Per the original data handling: Reference gene primer amplification yielded estimated nucleated cell counts. Libraries were prepared by immunoSEQ multiplex PCR; TCRdb keeps only in-frame clonotypes and omits some of them. V and J calls and clone size are those listed in that table; D and trimming were worked out from the DNA. The repertoire includes roughly 260,000 clones, 80% to 90% of them detected once, and over 2% sits in the top ten. V lost 0 bases and J lost 0, with 2 bases in between. Germline CDR1 is SGDLS and CDR2 is YYNGEE. The CDR3 contains 13 residues. Sequenced input: peripheral blood. The sequence was obtained from a woman between 50 and 59 years old with acute or convalescent COVID-19. The chain recombines TRBV9 with TRBJ2-3; D not certain. Here the CDR3 DNA reads TGTGCCAGCAGCGTAGCGAGCACAGATACGCAGTATTTT. This sequence encodes CASSVASTDTQYF.